Listed below are T cell receptor beta chains from one sample, sequenced in a study of blood T cell repertoires in COVID-19. Here immunoSEQ multiplex PCR was the method, and the copy in TCRdb shows in-frame clones only, minus some. The sample records tens of thousands of clones, about four fifths being singletons. The specimen sequenced was peripheral blood. The source is a woman over 75 with active or convalescent COVID-19. Each CDR3 is given with its conserved first and last residue.

j_call | v_call | cdr3_aa
TRBJ1-2 | TRBV3-1/TRBV3-2 | CASSQVTAGYGYTF
TRBJ1-5 | TRBV30 | CAWSVQQGNQPQHF
TRBJ1-2 | TRBV24-1 | CATSDTGYRYGYTF
TRBJ1-2 | TRBV4-2 | CASSQDLGANYGYTF
TRBJ2-3 | TRBV12-5 | CASGAQYTTDTQYF
TRBJ1-5 | TRBV25-1 | CASSESRQGMSNQPQHF
TRBJ2-5 | TRBV23-1 | CASRRDRGCGETQYF
TRBJ1-5 | TRBV20-1 | CSASGGLRLDQPQHF
TRBJ2-3 | TRBV7-9 | CASSFSGDTDTQYF
TRBJ1-1 | TRBV9 | CASSVRMNTEAFF
TRBJ2-7 | TRBV6-2/TRBV6-3 | CASSYRSQGMNEQYF
TRBJ2-2 | TRBV19 | CASSWTSGNTGELFF
TRBJ1-5 | TRBV21-1 | CASSPLCDQPQHF
TRBJ2-1 | TRBV5-5 | CASSLDRGGRNYNEQFF
TRBJ1-2 | TRBV7-2 | CASTVSGQGQGYTF
TRBJ1-3 | TRBV24-1 | CATSDTTGDRPGHSGNTIYF
TRBJ2-2 | TRBV7-9 | CASSLVDRGNTGELFF
TRBJ1-2 | TRBV7-9 | CASSSPGQGGNGYTF
TRBJ1-4 | TRBV9 | CASSEGTGKHEKLFF
TRBJ2-3 | TRBV9 | CASSVVGQGTDTQYF
TRBJ1-1 | TRBV18 | CASSLGQSNTEAFF
TRBJ2-1 | TRBV4-1 | CASSHVRDTYNEQFF
TRBJ2-1 | TRBV27 | CASSLWGGINEQFF
TRBJ2-2 | TRBV7-8 | CASSLVIPGQTRTNTGELFF
TRBJ2-1 | TRBV7-2 | CASSPGLAGAYNEQFF
TRBJ2-3 | TRBV2 | CASRQLAGGNLDTDTQYF
TRBJ1-5 | TRBV4-3 | CASSPNRGGGSNQPQHF
TRBJ2-7 | TRBV11-2 | CASSPWEYYEQYF
TRBJ2-2 | TRBV6-5 | CASNRQGTTGELFF
TRBJ2-3 | TRBV7-7 | CASSLVGGQADTQYF
TRBJ2-7 | TRBV19 | CASSMVSGRTYEQYF
TRBJ1-2 | TRBV5-4 | CASSLEGWQVRYGYTF
TRBJ2-3 | TRBV5-4 | CASSLRTGGADTQYF
TRBJ1-5 | TRBV2 | CASSGTGGNQPQHF
TRBJ2-7 | TRBV6-5 | CASSYAASGGSYEQYF
TRBJ1-2 | TRBV4-3 | CASSQGGTGEALGYTF
TRBJ2-5 | TRBV5-1 | CASSQGEGLWETQYF
TRBJ2-5 | TRBV6-5 | CASSSPDRGRFQTQYF
TRBJ2-1 | TRBV11-2 | CASSLLSGGLGEQFF
TRBJ2-3 | TRBV2 | CASSLGLFSTDTQYF
TRBJ2-7 | TRBV28 | CASSQGLPPRQYF
TRBJ2-1 | TRBV5-6 | CASSLGAGGVRAGEQFF